This T cell receptor (beta chain) was identified in a study of shared clonotypes between healthy human individuals. Findings and caveats of the study: Sampling involved blood alone; tissue repertoires likely differ.

A note on this clone: Its target is not known.

For unsorted samples, genomic DNA was extracted from tens of millions of PBMCs. Using ten immunoSEQ deep assay plates, investigators sequenced unsorted PBMC DNA. Here immunoSEQ multiplex PCR was the method, and the copy in TCRdb shows in-frame clones only, minus some. The repertoire holds some 530,000 clones, roughly 80% seen once, with about 12% in the top ten. Sequenced sample: PBMCs. This sequence was found in a middle-aged woman in good health. Some clones in this sample may be carry-over from other donors' samples.

CDR3: CASRLLRTGGDGYTF. The CDR3 DNA reads TGTGCCAGTAGACTCCTACGGACAGGGGGCGACGGCTACACCTTC. The chain joins TRBV19 to TRBJ1-2, with TRBD1 identical over 11 bases. Germline V gene sequence: CDR1 LNHDA, CDR2 SQIVND (reference sequence). With V trimmed by 6 bases and J by 8 bases, 11 bases remained unmatched. This CDR3 contains 15 residues. Drawing the rest from reference TRBV19 and TRBJ1-2, the complete variable domain is DGGITQSPKYLFRKEGQNVTLSCEQNLNHDAMYWYRQDPGQGLRLIYYSQIVNDFQKGDIAEGYSVSREKKESFPLTVTSAQKNPTAFYLCASRLLRTGGDGYTFGSGTRLTVV.